These 31 T cell receptor beta chains originate from one sample sequenced in a study of post-analysis software for immune sequencing data. The study, taken as a whole, reports: Elevated frequency relative to controls characterized roughly 5 TRBV segments in patients, TRBV5-6, TRBV5-1 and TRBV20-1 among them.

Unique molecular identifiers were carried by the TCR beta cDNA libraries. TCRdb re-analysed the PCR reads in MiXCR, keeping a single row per CDR3 protein. Of around 710,000 distinct CDR3 sequences in the sample, around 46% were seen once. The antigens for these receptors are not known. Input material: blood. These receptors were collected from a girl aged 10 to 17 with multiple sclerosis.

In nucleotides, the CDR3 is TGTGCCACCAGTGATCCTAAGACAGGGGGCATCACCGGGGAGCTGTTTTTT. It yields the protein CATSDPKTGGITGELFF. V gene TRBV24-1 combines with J gene TRBJ2-2, with 10 bases matching TRBD1. The CDR3 sequence is 17 residues long. Germline CDR1 and CDR2: KGHDR and SFDVKD. Unmatched junction bases numbered 7, after V lost 3 bases and J lost 4 bases.

V and J are TRBV4-3 and TRBJ2-1; TRBD2 might be the D (6 bases). With 1 base removed from V and 1 base from J, the gap between germline ends came to 11 bases. Germline CDR1 and CDR2: LGHNA and YSLEER. CDR3 size: 16 residues. The CDR3 sequence: CASSQGVAGSYNEQFF. CDR3 nucleotides: TGCGCCAGCAGCCAAGGGGTGGCGGGATCCTACAATGAGCAGTTCTTC.

This clonotype was counted between two and nine times. The rearrangement uses TRBV5-1 and TRBJ2-7; 7 bases fit TRBD2. Germline V gene data show CDR1 as SGHRS and CDR2 as YFSETQ. This CDR3 comprises 15 residues. V trimming: 5 bases; J trimming: 0 bases; junction bases outside the gene matches: 8. CDR3 in DNA: TGCGCCAGCAGATACGGACGGACTAGCTCCTACGAGCAGTACTTC. Translated, it gives CASRYGRTSSYEQYF.

The chain carries TRBV27 and TRBJ1-2; a weak D match, TRBD1 (5 bases). Trimming took 6 bases from V and 8 from J, leaving 16 bases between them. In germline, CDR1 is MNHEY, CDR2 SMNVEV (reference sequence). This CDR3 contains 13 residues. In nucleotides, the CDR3 is TGTGCCAGCAGCTCCACAGGAAGTTGGGGCTACACCTTC. Residues: CASSSTGSWGYTF.

This clonotype has a count of ten or more. This rearrangement joins TRBV12-3 or TRBV12-4 to TRBJ2-5; D gene ambiguous. The CDR3 is made up of 11 amino acids. V lost 4 bases and J 3 bases, leaving 3 bases between the germline ends. In DNA, the CDR3 is TGTGCCAGCAGTTCCAAAGAGACCCAGTACTTC. It specifies CASSSKETQYF.

The chain recombines TRBV9 with TRBJ2-1; D is perhaps TRBD2 (6 bases). The CDR3 runs 14 residues. V lost 0 bases, J lost 2 bases, and 6 bases lay in between. Germline V CDR1 and CDR2: SGDLS, YYNGEE. The CDR3 loop is CASSVGGAYNEQFF. The CDR3 region has the DNA TGTGCCAGCAGCGTAGGGGGGGCCTACAATGAGCAGTTCTTC.

The rearrangement joins TRBV11-2 to TRBJ2-5; D is undetermined. The CDR3 consists of 16 residues. V lost 7 bases and J 2 bases, leaving 20 bases between the germline ends. Looked up from germline, CDR1 is SGHAT and CDR2 is FQNNGV. The DNA for the CDR3 is TGTGCCAGCAACCCCGGTGCACTGGCCATTCAAGAGACCCAGTACTTC. Its translation: CASNPGALAIQETQYF.

The chain links TRBV4-1 to TRBJ2-7; TRBD1 aligns across 12 bases. The V gene end was trimmed by 0 bases and the J gene end by 5 bases; junction bases not matched to a gene: 5. CDR1 and CDR2 (germline): MGHRA, YSYEKL. This CDR3 spans 16 amino acids. CDR3 loop: CASSQDGTGGNDEQYF. CDR3 DNA: TGCGCCAGCAGCCAAGATGGGACAGGGGGCAACGACGAGCAGTACTTC.

This clonotype has only a few counts. The chain employs TRBV20-1 and TRBJ1-6; the D is unclear. This CDR3 is built from 14 residues. CDR1 and CDR2 (germline): DFQATT, SNEGSKA (reference sequence). V lost 6 bases and J 9 bases, leaving 18 bases between the germline ends. The CDR3 bases are TGCAGTGCGTCATATGGGGTAGAGGGTTCACCCCTCCACTTT. Protein: CSASYGVEGSPLHF.

The chain carries TRBV12-3 or TRBV12-4 and TRBJ2-7; 9 bases line up with TRBD2. The DNA end is more similar to TRBJ2-5, so the J call may be wrong. The CDR3 length is 14 residues. The CDR3 spells CASSLAGTSQTQYF. The CDR3 DNA sequence: TGTGCCAGCAGCTTGGCCGGGACTAGCCAGACCCAGTACTTC.

This clonotype has just a few counts. This chain uses TRBV29-1 with TRBJ2-1; TRBD2 might be the D (5 bases). CDR1 is SQVTM and CDR2 is ANQGSEA in the germline V gene. CDR3 length: 13 amino acids. Trimming took off 5 bases at V and 8 bases at J, with 16 bases between the two ends. CDR3 sequence reads: CSVRGTVGDEQFF. In DNA form, the CDR3 reads TGCAGCGTTCGGGGTACCGTCGGGGATGAGCAGTTCTTC.

The rearrangement uses TRBV7-2 and TRBJ2-7; D perhaps matches TRBD2 (6 bases). The germline V gene has CDR1 SGHTA and CDR2 FQGNSA. There are 16 residues in the CDR3. Trimming took off 2 bases at V and 4 bases at J, with 18 bases between the two ends. As DNA, the CDR3 is TGTGCCAGCAGCTTATTCGGTCCCCTGGAGGGTTACGAGCAGTACTTC. Protein product: CASSLFGPLEGYEQYF. The full variable domain, in which reference TRBV7-2 and TRBJ2-7 provide the parts outside the CDR3, is GAGVSQSPSNKVTEKGKDVELRCDPISGHTALYWYRQSLGQGLEFLIYFQGNSAPDKSGLPSDRFSAERTGGSVSTLTIQRTQQEDSAVYLCASSLFGPLEGYEQYFGPGTRLTVT.

This sequence joins TRBV7-9 and TRBJ1-4, with D perhaps TRBD1 (6 bases). The CDR3 extends over 12 amino acids. Germline V gene data show CDR1 as SEHNR and CDR2 as FQNEAQ (reference sequence). The V gene lost 5 bases and the J gene lost 8 bases, with 9 bases spanning the gap. CDR3 protein: CASSHDREKLFF. CDR3 DNA sequence: TGTGCCAGCAGCCACGACAGGGAAAAACTGTTTTTT. The whole variable domain, filled in from reference TRBV7-9 and TRBJ1-4, reads DTGVSQNPRHKITKRGQNVTFRCDPISEHNRLYWYRQTLGQGPEFLTYFQNEAQLEKSRLLSDRFSAERPKGSFSTLEIQRTEQGDSAMYLCASSHDREKLFFGSGTQLSVL.

The CDR3 is CASSLPRGQFYEQYF. DNA of the CDR3: TGTGCCAGCAGTCTCCCCAGGGGACAGTTCTACGAGCAGTACTTC. This rearrangement joins TRBV27 to TRBJ2-4; TRBD1 matches 7 bases. The J call may not be correct, given that the DNA end is closer to TRBJ2-7. CDR1 and CDR2 from the germline V gene are MNHEY and SMNVEV (reference sequence). The CDR3 consists of 15 residues.

This chain joins TRBV15 and TRBJ2-1; 9 nucleotides line up with TRBD1. V gave up 3 bases and J gave up 8 bases; unmatched junction bases: 11. Germline loops: CDR1 LNHNV, CDR2 YYDKDF (reference sequence). The CDR3 spans 16 residues. The CDR3 bases are TGTGCCACCAGCAGTCACCGGGACAGGGATTTCTATGAGCAGTTCTTC. As protein: CATSSHRDRDFYEQFF.

The chain combines TRBV20-1 with TRBJ1-1; D gene unclear. The germline V gene encodes CDR1 DFQATT and CDR2 SNEGSKA (reference sequence). This CDR3 spans 14 amino acids. The V end lost 3 bases, the J end lost 3 bases, and 14 bases lay between the germline ends. Here the CDR3 reads CSASPEMGYTEAFF. The CDR3 coding sequence is TGCAGTGCTAGCCCAGAGATGGGCTACACTGAAGCTTTCTTT.

This clonotype was seen just once. The chain couples TRBV11-3 to TRBJ1-2, with D unclear. Germline values: CDR1 SGHNT, CDR2 YENEEA. This CDR3 contains 16 residues. Trimming pared 1 base from V and 0 bases from J, leaving 12 bases between. The chain's CDR3 is CASSLAPGAANYGYTF. The CDR3 DNA reads as TGTGCCAGCAGCTTAGCCCCGGGAGCCGCTAACTATGGCTACACCTTC.

This clonotype was counted only a few times. This chain links TRBV24-1 with TRBJ2-1; perhaps D is TRBD1 or TRBD2 (5 bases each). The V gene lost 7 bases and the J gene lost 6 bases, with 15 bases spanning the gap. The CDR3 has 14 residues. Germline assignment: CDR1 KGHDR and CDR2 SFDVKD. The CDR3 bases are TGTGCCACCAGACTAACAGGAGGTAGCAATGAGCAGTTCTTC. Translation: CATRLTGGSNEQFF.

J is TRBJ2-3 and V is TRBV27, with D uncertain. Germline V gene sequence: CDR1 MNHEY, CDR2 SMNVEV (reference sequence). Trimming cost V 3 bases and J 0 bases, with 7 bases left between them. This CDR3 has 14 amino acids. CDR3 nucleotide sequence: TGTGCCAGCAGTTTTTCACGGAGCACAGATACGCAGTATTTT. Translated: CASSFSRSTDTQYF.

The chain has TRBV6-6 and TRBJ2-5; D is perhaps TRBD2 (5 bases). The V end was cut by 5 bases, the J end by 1 base, with 11 bases between. CDR1 and CDR2 (germline): MNHNY, SVGAGI (reference sequence). CDR3 length: 14 amino acids. CDR3 in amino acids: CASSRGGPQETQYF. The CDR3, as DNA: TGTGCCAGCAGTCGCGGAGGCCCCCAAGAGACCCAGTACTTC.

The CDR3 DNA follows: TGTGCCAGTTACCCAGGGACACCGCCTAGCACAGATACGCAGTATTTT. Translation: CASYPGTPPSTDTQYF. The chain is built from TRBV12-3 or TRBV12-4 and TRBJ2-3, with D maybe TRBD1 (6 bases). The V end lost 9 bases, the J end lost 0 bases, and 19 bases lay between the germline ends. This CDR3 contains 16 residues.

The chain couples TRBV4-2 to TRBJ2-1, with D maybe TRBD1 (5 bases). The J call is doubtful: the DNA matches TRBJ2-7 better. Germline V gene sequence: CDR1 LGHNA, CDR2 YNFKEQ. The CDR3 is 13 amino acids. The DNA of the CDR3 is TGTGCCAGCAGCCAAGCACAGGCTGGGGAGCAGTACTTC. As protein: CASSQAQAGEQYF.

The chain couples TRBV20-1 to TRBJ2-3; possible D gene TRBD2, 5 bases. The CDR3 sequence is 13 residues long. The V end lost 6 bases, the J end lost 2 bases, and 12 bases lay between the germline ends. Germline CDR1 is DFQATT and CDR2 is SNEGSKA (reference sequence). The chain's CDR3 is CSASSDYTDTQYF. The CDR3 DNA reads as TGCAGTGCCTCGAGCGACTACACAGATACGCAGTATTTT.

The V gene is TRBV28, the J gene TRBJ2-1; the D is unclear. Per germline, CDR1 MDHEN and CDR2 SYDVKM. The CDR3 consists of 13 residues. Trimming removed 6 bases at V and 15 bases at J, with 21 bases between. CDR3 region: CASSRIAVLYPFF. The CDR3 DNA reads as TGTGCCAGCAGCCGGATCGCGGTGCTCTATCCGTTCTTC.

The chain uses TRBV5-5 and TRBJ1-5, with TRBD1 matching 7 bases. CDR1 is SGHKS, CDR2 YYEKEE, per germline (reference sequence). The CDR3 is 20 amino acids. J lost 0 bases, V lost 4 bases, and 19 bases had no gene match. The CDR3 nucleotides read TGTGCCAGCAGCGTTCGCCCCGGGACAGAACTATCTTATAGCAATCAGCCCCAGCATTTT. This translates into CASSVRPGTELSYSNQPQHF.

This chain connects TRBV6-5 to TRBJ2-5, with 8 bases that match TRBD2. The trim removed 10 bases at V and 5 bases at J, leaving 6 bases unmatched. The CDR3 has 12 residues. CDR1 is MNHEY and CDR2 is SVGAGI in the germline V gene. This CDR3 is CATGGFGETQYF. The CDR3 DNA follows: TGTGCCACGGGGGGGTTTGGGGAGACCCAGTACTTC.

This chain joins TRBV7-8 and TRBJ1-2, with D hard to call. With 6 bases removed from V and 7 bases from J, the gap between germline ends came to 15 bases. The CDR3 totals 13 residues. The V gene's germline CDR1 is SGHVS and CDR2 FQNEAQ. The CDR3 region has the DNA TGTGCCAGCAGTCTTTCCGTGGCTGTTGGCTACACCTTC. This sequence encodes CASSLSVAVGYTF.

The genes are TRBV5-1 and TRBJ2-7, with D unclear. Germline values: CDR1 SGHRS, CDR2 YFSETQ. The V gene lost 0 bases and the J gene lost 3 bases, with 13 bases spanning the gap. The CDR3 has 15 amino acids. The CDR3 reads CASSLEGWNDYEQYF. The CDR3, as DNA: TGCGCCAGCAGCTTGGAAGGCTGGAACGACTACGAGCAGTACTTC.

This clonotype was counted only a few times. The V call is TRBV29-1, the J call TRBJ2-7; D is unclear. Trimming shortened V by 6 bases and J by 2 bases, and 14 bases separated the two germline ends. CDR1 is SQVTM, CDR2 ANQGSEA, per germline. The CDR3 contains 13 residues. In DNA form, the CDR3 reads TGCAGCGTAATGGACGGTCTAACCTACGAGCAGTACTTC. This encodes CSVMDGLTYEQYF.

The chain combines TRBV15 with TRBJ1-2; possible D gene TRBD1, 6 bases. This CDR3 is built from 15 residues. The V end was cut by 1 base, the J end by 2 bases, with 11 bases between. Germline V gene sequence: CDR1 LNHNV, CDR2 YYDKDF (reference sequence). The CDR3, as DNA: TGTGCCACCAGCAGAGTCGCCAGGGGAAACTATGGCTACACCTTC. This encodes CATSRVARGNYGYTF.

This clonotype was recorded a few times. This chain connects TRBV20-1 to TRBJ2-7; 12 bases map to TRBD2. V lost 3 bases to trimming and J lost 4 bases; unmatched junction nucleotides: 4. Germline CDR1 is DFQATT and CDR2 is SNEGSKA (reference sequence). The CDR3 sequence is 14 residues long. The CDR3 bases are TGCAGTGCTAGCCCCCTAGCGGGAGGGTACGAGCAGTACTTC. It yields the protein CSASPLAGGYEQYF.